The entry that follows covers one T cell receptor (beta chain) sequence. Antigen specificity is unknown. Some clones are missing from TCRdb's copy, which holds only in-frame ones; the method was immunoSEQ multiplex PCR. The top ten hold roughly 5.3% of the sample, which has roughly 120,000 clones, roughly 82% seen once. This specimen comes from a study of cytomegalovirus exposure and HLA in healthy donors. Study context: Per a later analysis, the approximately 690 first-cohort and 100 to 150 validation repertoires shared one platform.

Findings and caveats of the study: The authors enumerated over 150 TCR beta chains as linked to cytomegalovirus. Cytomegalovirus status was reportedly diagnosed by the classifier with high specificity and sensitivity.

Specimen: PBMCs. This clonotype was obtained from a man aged 18 to 29 in good health and CMV-seronegative.

The CDR3 DNA sequence: TGCAGCGTTGCCCTCAGGGGCGGACAGCTAACGTTAGAAAGCTCCTACGAGCAGTACTTC. Translating it yields CSVALRGGQLTLESSYEQYF. The chain has TRBV29-1 and TRBJ2-7; D might be TRBD1 (6 bases). The germline gives CDR1 SQVTM, CDR2 ANQGSEA. Trimming took off 4 bases at V and 0 bases at J, with 31 bases between the two ends. The CDR3 contains 20 residues.